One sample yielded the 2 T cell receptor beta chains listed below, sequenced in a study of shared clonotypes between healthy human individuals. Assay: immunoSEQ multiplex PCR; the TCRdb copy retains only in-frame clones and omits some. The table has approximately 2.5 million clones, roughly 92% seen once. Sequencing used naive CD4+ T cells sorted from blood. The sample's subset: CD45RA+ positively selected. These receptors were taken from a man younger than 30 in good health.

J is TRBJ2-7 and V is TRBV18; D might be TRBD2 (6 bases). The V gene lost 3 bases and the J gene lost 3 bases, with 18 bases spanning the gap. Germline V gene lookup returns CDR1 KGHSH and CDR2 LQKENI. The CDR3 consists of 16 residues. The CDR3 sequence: CASSPPGLRSVYEQYF. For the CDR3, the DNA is TGTGCCAGCTCACCTCCGGGACTCCGGAGTGTCTACGAGCAGTACTTC.

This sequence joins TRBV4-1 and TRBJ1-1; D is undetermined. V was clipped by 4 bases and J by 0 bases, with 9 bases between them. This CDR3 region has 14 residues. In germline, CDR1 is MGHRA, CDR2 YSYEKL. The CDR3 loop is CASSPPAVNTEAFF. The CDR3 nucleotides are TGCGCCAGCAGCCCCCCCGCGGTGAACACTGAAGCTTTCTTT.